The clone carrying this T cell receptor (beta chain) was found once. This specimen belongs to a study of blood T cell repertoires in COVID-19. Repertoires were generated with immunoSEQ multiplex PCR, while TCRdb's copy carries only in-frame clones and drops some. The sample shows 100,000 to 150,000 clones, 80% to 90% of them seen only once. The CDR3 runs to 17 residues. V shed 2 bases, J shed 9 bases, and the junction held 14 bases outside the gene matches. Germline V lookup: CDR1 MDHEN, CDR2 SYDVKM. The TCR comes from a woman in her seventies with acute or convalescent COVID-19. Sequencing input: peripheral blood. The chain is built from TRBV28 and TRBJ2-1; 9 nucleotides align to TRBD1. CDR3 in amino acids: CASSLVWDREIRSEQFF. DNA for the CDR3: TGTGCCAGCAGTTTAGTCTGGGACAGGGAAATTCGCAGTGAGCAGTTCTTC.